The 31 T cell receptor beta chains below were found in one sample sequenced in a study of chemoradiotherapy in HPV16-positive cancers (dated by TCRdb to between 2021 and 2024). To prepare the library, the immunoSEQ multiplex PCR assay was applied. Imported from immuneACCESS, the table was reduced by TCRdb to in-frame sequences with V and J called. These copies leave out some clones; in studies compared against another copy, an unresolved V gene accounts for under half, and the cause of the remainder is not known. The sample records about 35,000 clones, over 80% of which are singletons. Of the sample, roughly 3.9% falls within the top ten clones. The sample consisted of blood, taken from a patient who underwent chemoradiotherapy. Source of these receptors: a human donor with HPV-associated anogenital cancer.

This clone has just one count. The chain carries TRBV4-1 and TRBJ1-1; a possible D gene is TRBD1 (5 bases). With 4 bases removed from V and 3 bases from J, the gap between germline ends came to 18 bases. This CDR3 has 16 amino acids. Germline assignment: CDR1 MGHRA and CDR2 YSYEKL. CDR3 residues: CASSRRLSPGDTEAFF. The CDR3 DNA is TGCGCCAGCAGCCGGAGGCTGAGTCCGGGGGACACTGAAGCTTTCTTT.

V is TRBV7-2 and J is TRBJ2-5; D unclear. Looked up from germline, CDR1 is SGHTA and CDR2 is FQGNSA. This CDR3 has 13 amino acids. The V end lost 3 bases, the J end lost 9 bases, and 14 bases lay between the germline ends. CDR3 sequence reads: CASSFPPSAAQYF. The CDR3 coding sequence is TGTGCCAGCAGCTTTCCTCCCTCTGCGGCCCAGTACTTC.

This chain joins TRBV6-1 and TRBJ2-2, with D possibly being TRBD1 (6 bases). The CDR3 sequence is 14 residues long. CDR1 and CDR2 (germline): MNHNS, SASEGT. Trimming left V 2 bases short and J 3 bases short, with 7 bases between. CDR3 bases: TGTGCCAGCAGTGAATCAGGGGACACCGGGGAGCTGTTTTTT. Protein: CASSESGDTGELFF.

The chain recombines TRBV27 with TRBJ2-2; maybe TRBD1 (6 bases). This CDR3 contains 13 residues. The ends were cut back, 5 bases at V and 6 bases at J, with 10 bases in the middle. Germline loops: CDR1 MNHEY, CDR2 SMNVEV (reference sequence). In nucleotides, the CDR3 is TGTGCCAGCAGTCCCCAGGGGTCCGGGGAGCTGTTTTTT. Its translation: CASSPQGSGELFF.

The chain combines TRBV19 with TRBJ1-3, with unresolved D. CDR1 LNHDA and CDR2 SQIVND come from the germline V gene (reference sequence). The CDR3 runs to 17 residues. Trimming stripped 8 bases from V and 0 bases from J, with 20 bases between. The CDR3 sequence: CASHPLGHRGSGNTIYF. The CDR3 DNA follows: TGTGCCAGTCATCCTCTCGGTCACAGAGGCTCTGGAAACACCATATATTTT.

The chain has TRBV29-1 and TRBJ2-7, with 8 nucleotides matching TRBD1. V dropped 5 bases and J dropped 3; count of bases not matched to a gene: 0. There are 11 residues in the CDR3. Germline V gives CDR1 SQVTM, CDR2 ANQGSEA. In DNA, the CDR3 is TGCAGCGTTACAGGGGGCTACGAGCAGTACTTC. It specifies CSVTGGYEQYF.

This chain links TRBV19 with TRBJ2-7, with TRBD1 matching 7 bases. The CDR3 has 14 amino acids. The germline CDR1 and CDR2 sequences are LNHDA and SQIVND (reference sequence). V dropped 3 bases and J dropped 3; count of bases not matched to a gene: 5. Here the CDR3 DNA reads TGTGCCAGTAGTATTCGGGACAGAGACTACGAGCAGTACTTC. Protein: CASSIRDRDYEQYF.

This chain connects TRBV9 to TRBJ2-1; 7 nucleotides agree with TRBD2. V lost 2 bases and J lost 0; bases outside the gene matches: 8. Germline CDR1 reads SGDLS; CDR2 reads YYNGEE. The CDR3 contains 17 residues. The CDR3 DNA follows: TGTGCCAGCAGCGTCAAGCGGGGAATGATCTCCTACAATGAGCAGTTCTTC. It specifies CASSVKRGMISYNEQFF.

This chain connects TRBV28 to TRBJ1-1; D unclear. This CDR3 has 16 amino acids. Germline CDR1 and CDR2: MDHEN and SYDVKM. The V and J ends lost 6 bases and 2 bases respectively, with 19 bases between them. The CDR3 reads CASSPPRVGLNTEAFF. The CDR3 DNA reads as TGTGCCAGCAGCCCCCCCCGGGTAGGGTTAAACACTGAAGCTTTCTTT.

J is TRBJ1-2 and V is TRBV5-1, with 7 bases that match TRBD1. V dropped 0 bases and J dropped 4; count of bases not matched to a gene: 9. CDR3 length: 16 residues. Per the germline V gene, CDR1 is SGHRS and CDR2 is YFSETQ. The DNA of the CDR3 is TGCGCCAGCAGCTTGGACGGGACAGTAAAGGGCTATGGCTACACCTTC. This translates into CASSLDGTVKGYGYTF.

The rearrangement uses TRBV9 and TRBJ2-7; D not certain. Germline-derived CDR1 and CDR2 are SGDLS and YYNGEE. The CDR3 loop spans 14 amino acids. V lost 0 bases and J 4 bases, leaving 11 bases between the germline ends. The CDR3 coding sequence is TGTGCCAGCAGCGTAGGGGGTGAAAGGTACGAGCAGTACTTC. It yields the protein CASSVGGERYEQYF.

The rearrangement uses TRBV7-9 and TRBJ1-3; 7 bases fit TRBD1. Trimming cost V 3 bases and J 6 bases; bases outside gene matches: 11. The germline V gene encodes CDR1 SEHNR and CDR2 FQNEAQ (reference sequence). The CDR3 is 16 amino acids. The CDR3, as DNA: TGTGCCAGCAGCTTGAGGGGGCGAGCGTTTGAAAACACCATATATTTT. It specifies CASSLRGRAFENTIYF.

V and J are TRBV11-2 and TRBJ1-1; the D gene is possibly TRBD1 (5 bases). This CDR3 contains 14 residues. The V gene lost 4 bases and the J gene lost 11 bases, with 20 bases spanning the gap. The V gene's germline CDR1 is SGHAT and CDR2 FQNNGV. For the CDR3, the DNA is TGTGCCAGCAGCTCCCTAAGTCGGGGGTTATTGGCTTTCTTT. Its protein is CASSSLSRGLLAFF.

The CDR3 DNA reads TGCAGCGCCTCGACAGGGGTCGGTGGCTACACCTTC. It translates to CSASTGVGGYTF. The chain couples TRBV29-1 to TRBJ1-2; TRBD1 matches 8 bases. The trim removed 7 bases at V and 7 bases at J, leaving 8 bases unmatched. This CDR3 spans 12 amino acids. Per germline, CDR1 SQVTM and CDR2 ANQGSEA.

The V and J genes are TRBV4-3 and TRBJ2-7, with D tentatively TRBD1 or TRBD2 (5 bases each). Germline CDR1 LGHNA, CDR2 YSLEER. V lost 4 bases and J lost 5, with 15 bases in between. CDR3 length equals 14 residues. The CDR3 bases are TGCGCCAGCAGCCCCCTGGGGGAGAGGAACGAGCAGTACTTC. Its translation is CASSPLGERNEQYF.

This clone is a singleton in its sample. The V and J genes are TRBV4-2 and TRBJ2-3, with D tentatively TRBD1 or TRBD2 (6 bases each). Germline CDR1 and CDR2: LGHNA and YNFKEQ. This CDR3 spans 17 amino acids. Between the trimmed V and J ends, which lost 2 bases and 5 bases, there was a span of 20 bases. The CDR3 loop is CASSQRVRGPRVDTQYF. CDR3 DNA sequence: TGTGCCAGCAGCCAACGCGTACGGGGGCCCCGGGTAGATACGCAGTATTTT.

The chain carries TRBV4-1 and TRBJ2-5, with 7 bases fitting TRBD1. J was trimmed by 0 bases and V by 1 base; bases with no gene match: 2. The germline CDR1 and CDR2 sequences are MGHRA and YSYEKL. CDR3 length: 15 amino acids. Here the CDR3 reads CASSQGDSNQETQYF. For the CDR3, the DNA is TGCGCCAGCAGCCAAGGGGACAGCAACCAAGAGACCCAGTACTTC.

CDR3 DNA sequence: TGTGCCAGCAGCTCTAGCGCTGTTAGCACAGATACGCAGTATTTT. Translating gives CASSSSAVSTDTQYF. The chain links TRBV7-2 to TRBJ2-3; TRBD2 might be the D (6 bases). The CDR3 has 15 amino acids. The germline V and J ends were trimmed by 4 bases and 0 bases, with 11 bases remaining between them. From germline, CDR1 is SGHTA and CDR2 FQGNSA.

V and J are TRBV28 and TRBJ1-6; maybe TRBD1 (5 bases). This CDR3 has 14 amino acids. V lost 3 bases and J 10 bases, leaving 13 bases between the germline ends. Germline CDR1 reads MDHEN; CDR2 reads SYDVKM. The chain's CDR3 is CASSFNNRGSPLHF. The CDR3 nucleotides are TGTGCCAGCAGTTTTAACAACCGGGGGTCACCCCTCCACTTT.

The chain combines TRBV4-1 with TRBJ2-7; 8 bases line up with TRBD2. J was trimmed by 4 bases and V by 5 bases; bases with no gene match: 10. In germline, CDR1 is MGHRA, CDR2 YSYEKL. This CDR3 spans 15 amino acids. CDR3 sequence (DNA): TGCGCCAGCAGCAAGGGACTAGGGGAGAGTTACGAGCAGTACTTC. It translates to CASSKGLGESYEQYF.

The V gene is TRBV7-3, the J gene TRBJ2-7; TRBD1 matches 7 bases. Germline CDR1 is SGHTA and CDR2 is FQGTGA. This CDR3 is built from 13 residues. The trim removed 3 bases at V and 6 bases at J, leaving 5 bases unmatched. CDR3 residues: CASSLTTGTEQYF. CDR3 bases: TGTGCCAGCAGCTTGACGACAGGGACCGAGCAGTACTTC.

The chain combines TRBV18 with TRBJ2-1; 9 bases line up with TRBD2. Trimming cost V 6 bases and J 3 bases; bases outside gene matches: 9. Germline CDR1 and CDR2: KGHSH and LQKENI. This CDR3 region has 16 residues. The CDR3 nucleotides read TGTGCCAGCTCTCAACTGGGCGGGGGGGTCTACAATGAGCAGTTCTTC. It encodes CASSQLGGGVYNEQFF.

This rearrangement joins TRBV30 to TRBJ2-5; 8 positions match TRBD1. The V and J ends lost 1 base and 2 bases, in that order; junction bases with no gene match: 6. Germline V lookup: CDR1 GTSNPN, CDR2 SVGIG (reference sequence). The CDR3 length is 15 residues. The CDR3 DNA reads TGTGCCTGGAGTGGTGACAGGGGATGGCAAGAGACCCAGTACTTC. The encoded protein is CAWSGDRGWQETQYF.

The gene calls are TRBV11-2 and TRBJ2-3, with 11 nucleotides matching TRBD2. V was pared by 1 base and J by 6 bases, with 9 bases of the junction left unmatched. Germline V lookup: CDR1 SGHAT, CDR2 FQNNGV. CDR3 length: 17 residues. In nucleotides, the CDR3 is TGTGCCAGCAGCTTAGTAGTGAGTGTAGCGGGGGGGGATACGCAGTATTTT. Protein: CASSLVVSVAGGDTQYF.

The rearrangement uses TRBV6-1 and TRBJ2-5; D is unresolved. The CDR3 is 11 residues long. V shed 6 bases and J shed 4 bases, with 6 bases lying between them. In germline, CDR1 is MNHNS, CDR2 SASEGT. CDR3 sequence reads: CASRWRETQYF. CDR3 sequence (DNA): TGTGCCAGCAGGTGGCGAGAGACCCAGTACTTC.

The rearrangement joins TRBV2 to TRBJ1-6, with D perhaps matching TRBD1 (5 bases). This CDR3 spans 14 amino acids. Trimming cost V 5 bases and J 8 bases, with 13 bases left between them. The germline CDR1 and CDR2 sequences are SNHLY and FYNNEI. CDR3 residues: CASSIHGTDSPLHF. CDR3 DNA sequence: TGTGCCAGCAGTATTCATGGGACGGATTCACCCCTCCACTTT.

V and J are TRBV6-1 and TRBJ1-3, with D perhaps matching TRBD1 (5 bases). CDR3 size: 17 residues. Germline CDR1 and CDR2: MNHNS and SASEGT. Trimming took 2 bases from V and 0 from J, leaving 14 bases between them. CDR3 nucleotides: TGTGCCAGCAGTGAATGGGGAGGGGTGAGCTCTGGAAACACCATATATTTT. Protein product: CASSEWGGVSSGNTIYF.

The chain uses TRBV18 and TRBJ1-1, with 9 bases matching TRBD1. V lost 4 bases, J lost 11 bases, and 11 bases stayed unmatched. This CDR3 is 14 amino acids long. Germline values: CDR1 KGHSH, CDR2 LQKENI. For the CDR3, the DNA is TGTGCCAGCTCACTGGCACAGGGGGCGATTTGGGCTTTCTTT. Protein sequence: CASSLAQGAIWAFF.

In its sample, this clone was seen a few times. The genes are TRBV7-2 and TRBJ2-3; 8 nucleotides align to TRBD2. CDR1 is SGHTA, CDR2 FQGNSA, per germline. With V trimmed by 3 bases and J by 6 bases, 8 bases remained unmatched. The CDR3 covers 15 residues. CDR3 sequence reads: CASSFTGGVIDTQYF. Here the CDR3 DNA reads TGTGCCAGCAGCTTTACGGGGGGGGTAATTGATACGCAGTATTTT.

In nucleotides, the CDR3 is TGTGCCATCAGTGAGGGGGGGGCCACAGATACGCAGTATTTT. Translated, it gives CAISEGGATDTQYF. This chain connects TRBV10-3 to TRBJ2-3; maybe TRBD2 (7 bases). The CDR3 sequence is 14 residues long. V shed 2 bases and J shed 2 bases, with 8 bases lying between them. Germline-derived CDR1 and CDR2 are ENHRY and SYGVKD.

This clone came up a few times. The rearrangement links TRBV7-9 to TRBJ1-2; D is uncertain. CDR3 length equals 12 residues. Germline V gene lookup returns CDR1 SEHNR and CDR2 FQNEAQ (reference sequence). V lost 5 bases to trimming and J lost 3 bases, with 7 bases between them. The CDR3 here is CASSDRHYGYTF. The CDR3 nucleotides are TGTGCCAGCAGCGACCGACACTATGGCTACACCTTC.